A single sample gave rise to the 31 T cell receptor beta chains below, sequenced in a study of cytomegalovirus exposure and HLA in healthy donors. The PCR contained 60 Vbeta and 13 Jbeta primers. The assay was immunoSEQ multiplex PCR, and TCRdb's table has in-frame clones only and misses some. The sample shows approximately 190,000 clones, roughly 80% of them seen only once. Sequencing input: PBMCs. The source of these receptors is a man aged 35-49 years in good health and CMV-seropositive.

The V and J genes are TRBV30 and TRBJ1-1, with D possibly being TRBD1 (6 bases). The CDR3 totals 15 residues. CDR1 is GTSNPN, CDR2 SVGIG, per germline (reference sequence). V lost 0 bases to trimming and J lost 8 bases, with 19 bases between them. The CDR3 reads CAWSVSGGPTLEAFF. The CDR3 DNA is TGTGCCTGGAGTGTGTCGGGGGGGCCCACTTTGGAAGCTTTCTTT.

This clone was observed a few times. This sequence joins TRBV7-9 and TRBJ2-1; TRBD1 might be the D (5 bases). There are 13 residues in the CDR3. Per the germline V gene, CDR1 is SEHNR and CDR2 is FQNEAQ (reference sequence). Between the trimmed V and J ends, which lost 6 bases and 7 bases, there was a span of 13 bases. CDR3: CASSSTGRNEQFF. In nucleotides, the CDR3 is TGTGCCAGCAGTTCAACAGGCCGGAATGAGCAGTTCTTC.

This clone appeared a single time. V gene TRBV5-1 combines with J gene TRBJ2-3; a weak D match, TRBD1 (5 bases). V was shortened by 4 bases and J by 2 bases, with 11 bases between the two germline ends. Germline V gene lookup returns CDR1 SGHRS and CDR2 YFSETQ. The CDR3 is made up of 14 amino acids. The CDR3 reads CASSPDSPTDTQYF. CDR3 bases: TGCGCCAGCAGCCCCGACAGTCCCACAGATACGCAGTATTTT.

This clone was counted a single time. The chain couples TRBV14 to TRBJ2-7; D remains ambiguous. V shed 2 bases and J shed 1 base, with 3 bases lying between them. This CDR3 is 12 amino acids long. Germline V gene data show CDR1 as SGHDN and CDR2 as FVKESK. The CDR3: CASSQTSYEQYF. For the CDR3, the DNA is TGTGCCAGCAGCCAAACTTCCTACGAGCAGTACTTC.

Comments on this clone: One end of the junction fails to match germline, which may point to a read error. The chain joins TRBV19 to TRBJ1-5; 11 bases agree with TRBD1. The CDR3 loop spans 16 amino acids. Germline CDR1 and CDR2: LNHDA and SQIVND (reference sequence). The CDR3 nucleotides are TGTGCCGGTAGTCTCACCGGGACAGGGGGAAATCAGCCCCAGCATTTT. It yields the protein CAGSLTGTGGNQPQHF.

The chain joins TRBV11-3 to TRBJ2-2, with 9 nucleotides matching TRBD2. This CDR3 contains 16 residues. CDR1 and CDR2 (germline): SGHNT, YENEEA. With 1 base clipped from V and 6 bases from J, the junction kept 6 bases outside the gene matches. The DNA of the CDR3 is TGTGCCAGCAGCTTAGGGGGCGGGGGGGCCGCCGGGGAGCTGTTTTTT. Protein product: CASSLGGGGAAGELFF.

The V gene is TRBV7-9, the J gene TRBJ2-2, with D possibly TRBD2 on 6 matching bases. V lost 7 bases to trimming and J lost 2 bases, with 14 bases between them. Germline CDR1 and CDR2: SEHNR and FQNEAQ (reference sequence). The CDR3 totals 15 residues. The CDR3 is CASTPSGTNTGELFF. CDR3 DNA: TGTGCCAGCACCCCATCCGGGACTAACACCGGGGAGCTGTTTTTT. The whole variable domain, remainder taken from reference TRBV7-9 and TRBJ2-2, is DTGVSQNPRHKITKRGQNVTFRCDPISEHNRLYWYRQTLGQGPEFLTYFQNEAQLEKSRLLSDRFSAERPKGSFSTLEIQRTEQGDSAMYLCASTPSGTNTGELFFGEGSRLTVL.

The V and J genes are TRBV15 and TRBJ2-7; 11 bases fit TRBD1. The germline CDR1 and CDR2 sequences are LNHNV and YYDKDF (reference sequence). The CDR3 is made up of 14 amino acids. V was pared by 5 bases and J by 4 bases, with 4 bases of the junction left unmatched. CDR3 in amino acids: CATSGGQGEYEQYF. In DNA, the CDR3 is TGTGCCACCAGCGGGGGACAGGGGGAGTACGAGCAGTACTTC.

This rearrangement joins TRBV5-6 to TRBJ2-7; 7 bases are a match to TRBD1. V shed 1 base and J 5 bases; nucleotides not matched to a gene: 3. The CDR3 length is 13 residues. Looked up from germline, CDR1 is SGHDT and CDR2 is YYEEEE. In DNA form, the CDR3 reads TGTGCCAGCAGCTTGTGGCAGGGGGACGAGCAGTACTTC. It encodes CASSLWQGDEQYF. Full variable domain (outside the CDR3, taken from reference TRBV5-6 and TRBJ2-7): DAGVTQSPTHLIKTRGQQVTLRCSPKSGHDTVSWYQQALGQGPQFIFQYYEEEERQRGNFPDRFSGHQFPNYSSELNVNALLLGDSALYLCASSLWQGDEQYFGPGTRLTVT.

This clone occurred once. The chain couples TRBV6-4 to TRBJ2-2; D may be TRBD2 (7 bases). The CDR3 runs to 15 residues. V lost 3 bases, J lost 6 bases, and 14 bases lay in between. Germline assignment: CDR1 MRHNA and CDR2 SNTAGT. CDR3 in amino acids: CASSEDGGHSGELFF. As DNA, the CDR3 is TGTGCCAGCAGTGAGGACGGGGGGCACTCCGGGGAGCTGTTTTTT.

The genes are TRBV5-1 and TRBJ2-1; a weak D match, TRBD1 (6 bases). V was clipped by 2 bases and J by 9 bases, with 9 bases between them. The CDR3 contains 12 residues. Germline lookup yields CDR1 SGHRS and CDR2 YFSETQ. The CDR3 spells CASSLGGSEQFF. The DNA of the CDR3 is TGCGCCAGCAGCTTAGGGGGATCTGAGCAGTTCTTC. Variable domain in full (rest from reference TRBV5-1 and TRBJ2-1): KAGVTQTPRYLIKTRGQQVTLSCSPISGHRSVSWYQQTPGQGLQFLFEYFSETQRNKGNFPGRFSGRQFSNSRSEMNVSTLELGDSALYLCASSLGGSEQFFGPGTRLTVL.

The chain recombines TRBV6-5 with TRBJ2-7, with TRBD1 as a possible D gene (5 bases). The germline gives CDR1 MNHEY, CDR2 SVGAGI. The length of the CDR3 is 11 residues. The V and J ends lost 8 bases and 4 bases respectively, with 9 bases between them. As DNA, the CDR3 is TGTGCCAGCTCCGACAGATACGAGCAGTACTTC. It translates to CASSDRYEQYF.

As concerns this clone: A junction end diverges from the germline sequence, so it may reflect a read error. The CDR3 reads CASSSGLDTEQFF. Here the CDR3 DNA reads TGTGCTAGCAGCTCGGGACTAGATACTGAGCAGTTCTTC. The chain uses TRBV7-7 and TRBJ2-1; the match to TRBD2 covers 8 bases. The CDR3 is 13 amino acids. Germline-derived CDR1 and CDR2 are SSHAT and FNYEAQ (reference sequence).

The gene calls are TRBV10-1 and TRBJ2-3; weak D call: TRBD1 (6 bases). V was trimmed by 0 bases and J by 2 bases, leaving 12 bases between them. Germline CDR1 is WNHNN and CDR2 is SYGVQD (reference sequence). CDR3 size: 16 residues. Here the CDR3 DNA reads TGCGCCAGCAGTGAGTCGAGGGGGTCCTACACAGATACGCAGTATTTT. Its protein is CASSESRGSYTDTQYF.

The chain carries TRBV29-1 and TRBJ1-1, with TRBD1 as a possible D gene (5 bases). This CDR3 region has 14 residues. With 5 bases removed from V and 2 bases from J, the gap between germline ends came to 15 bases. CDR1 and CDR2 from the germline V gene are SQVTM and ANQGSEA. DNA for the CDR3: TGCAGCGTTAACCTTCGAGGGACTAACACTGAAGCTTTCTTT. This encodes CSVNLRGTNTEAFF.

J is TRBJ1-2 and V is TRBV19, with 9 nucleotides matching TRBD1. The V and J ends lost 3 bases and 8 bases, in that order; junction bases with no gene match: 16. CDR3 length equals 17 residues. Looked up from germline, CDR1 is LNHDA and CDR2 is SQIVND (reference sequence). The CDR3 nucleotides are TGTGCCAGTAGTATTGCCGGGACAGGGAATCCCTTGGGGGGCTACACCTTC. The encoded protein is CASSIAGTGNPLGGYTF.

J is TRBJ2-1 and V is TRBV7-2; D possibly corresponds to TRBD2 (5 bases). Trimming took off 5 bases at V and 5 bases at J, with 10 bases between the two ends. This CDR3 contains 13 residues. The germline gives CDR1 SGHTA, CDR2 FQGNSA. CDR3 DNA: TGTGCCAGCAGCCGGGATGGGAACAATGAGCAGTTCTTC. The encoded protein is CASSRDGNNEQFF.

V and J are TRBV5-6 and TRBJ1-1, with a tentative D call TRBD1 (5 bases). Germline lookup yields CDR1 SGHDT and CDR2 YYEEEE. The V end was cut by 5 bases, the J end by 6 bases, with 14 bases between. The CDR3 totals 13 residues. The CDR3 sequence is CASSSGDGAEAFF. The CDR3 bases are TGTGCCAGCAGTTCGGGGGACGGCGCTGAAGCTTTCTTT.

This clone was observed a few times. V usage is TRBV4-3 and J usage is TRBJ1-2; D is perhaps TRBD1 (6 bases). CDR3 length: 13 residues. The V end was cut by 2 bases, the J end by 8 bases, with 12 bases between. Looked up from germline, CDR1 is LGHNA and CDR2 is YSLEER. The CDR3 here is CASSQYTGFGYTF. CDR3 coding DNA: TGCGCCAGCAGCCAATACACAGGGTTCGGCTACACCTTC.

This chain links TRBV23-1 with TRBJ2-7; a possible D gene is TRBD2 (6 bases). TRBV23-1 is an open reading frame whose function is uncertain. Trimming removed 4 bases from V and 2 bases from J, with 18 bases in between. The CDR3 has 16 residues. The CDR3 loop reads CASSPVFGGVPYEQYF. CDR3 sequence (DNA): TGCGCCAGCAGTCCGGTCTTCGGAGGGGTCCCCTACGAGCAGTACTTC.

The chain recombines TRBV6-7 with TRBJ1-5; D is ambiguous. TRBV6-7 is reported as an ORF; its role is uncertain. The length of the CDR3 is 14 residues. The V end was cut by 2 bases, the J end by 3 bases, with 8 bases between. CDR3 nucleotide sequence: TGTGCCAGCAGTTACGGCCTGAACAATCAGCCCCAGCATTTT. Protein product: CASSYGLNNQPQHF.

The CDR3 region has the DNA TGTGCCATCAGTGGGGCGGGGCTCGATGGCTACACCTTC. It yields the protein CAISGAGLDGYTF. V is TRBV10-3 and J is TRBJ1-2; weak D call: TRBD1 (5 bases). Germline CDR1 reads ENHRY; CDR2 reads SYGVKD. Trimming removed 4 bases at V and 6 bases at J, with 12 bases between. CDR3 size: 13 residues.

The chain joins TRBV11-1 to TRBJ2-2; 14 bases are a match to TRBD2. Trimming took 5 bases from V and 2 from J; bases not matched to a gene: 7. The CDR3 totals 18 residues. CDR1 and CDR2 (germline): SGHAT, FQDESV (reference sequence). CDR3 bases: TGTGCCAGCAGCAAAGCGGGACTAGCGGGGGCCAACACCGGGGAGCTGTTTTTT. Amino acid sequence: CASSKAGLAGANTGELFF.

The J gene is TRBJ2-3, the V gene TRBV2; 10 bases fit TRBD1. CDR1 SNHLY and CDR2 FYNNEI come from the germline V gene. This CDR3 spans 15 amino acids. Trimming took 7 bases from V and 3 from J; bases not matched to a gene: 7. The CDR3 DNA reads TGTGCCAGCATGCCGGGGGACAGGGGTACAGATACGCAGTATTTT. This gives the protein CASMPGDRGTDTQYF. Together with reference TRBV2 and TRBJ2-3, the CDR3 gives the full variable domain: EPEVTQTPSHQVTQMGQEVILRCVPISNHLYFYWYRQILGQKVEFLVSFYNNEISEKSEIFDDQFSVERPDGSNFTLKIRSTKLEDSAMYFCASMPGDRGTDTQYFGPGTRLTVL.

The chain has TRBV15 and TRBJ1-4; D perhaps matches TRBD1 (6 bases). The V end was cut by 4 bases, the J end by 8 bases, with 14 bases between. The CDR3 has 14 residues. Germline values: CDR1 LNHNV, CDR2 YYDKDF (reference sequence). CDR3 residues: CATSNRAREEKLFF. CDR3 nucleotides: TGTGCCACCAGCAACAGGGCTCGGGAAGAAAAACTGTTTTTT.

V is TRBV13 and J is TRBJ1-4; 11 bases match TRBD1. With 2 bases clipped from V and 8 bases from J, the junction kept 7 bases outside the gene matches. The CDR3 is 16 amino acids. Per the germline V gene, CDR1 is PRHDT and CDR2 is FYEKMQ (reference sequence). CDR3 bases: TGTGCCAGCAGCTTAAGGGACAGGGGGACGAAAGAAAAACTGTTTTTT. It specifies CASSLRDRGTKEKLFF.

The chain links TRBV4-3 to TRBJ1-1; D ambiguous. V gave up 0 bases and J gave up 7 bases, with 12 bases separating them. The CDR3 runs to 14 residues. Looked up from germline, CDR1 is LGHNA and CDR2 is YSLEER. The CDR3 loop is CASSQDRAGVEAFF. CDR3 nucleotides: TGCGCCAGCAGCCAAGATAGGGCCGGGGTTGAAGCTTTCTTT.

This chain uses TRBV28 with TRBJ2-2, with D possibly matching TRBD1 (6 bases). Per germline, CDR1 MDHEN and CDR2 SYDVKM. V was cut by 10 bases and J by 5 bases, with 17 bases left in between. The CDR3 extends over 14 amino acids. This chain's CDR3 is CATWRLGATGELFF. The CDR3 bases are TGTGCCACATGGAGACTGGGGGCGACCGGGGAGCTGTTTTTT.

The V call is TRBV7-9, the J call TRBJ1-1; D gene uncertain. Trimming removed 5 bases from V and 6 bases from J, with 10 bases in between. Germline values: CDR1 SEHNR, CDR2 FQNEAQ (reference sequence). This CDR3 region has 12 residues. The chain's CDR3 is CASSEIRAEAFF. CDR3 DNA: TGTGCCAGCAGCGAGATACGGGCTGAAGCTTTCTTT.

This clone was seen more than once but under ten times. This chain joins TRBV18 and TRBJ1-1; TRBD1 matches at 7 bases. The CDR3 is 15 amino acids. J lost 4 bases, V lost 5 bases, and 10 bases had no gene match. Germline CDR1 and CDR2: KGHSH and LQKENI. The DNA of the CDR3 is TGTGCCAGCTCAGACAGGGTGGGTCCAAGCACTGAAGCTTTCTTT. Its protein product is CASSDRVGPSTEAFF.

The chain recombines TRBV14 with TRBJ1-1; D not resolved. This CDR3 region has 15 residues. Trimming removed 4 bases from V and 0 bases from J, with 12 bases in between. CDR1 is SGHDN and CDR2 is FVKESK in the germline V gene. CDR3 nucleotides: TGTGCCAGCAGCCCCGGAGGGAGGCTGAACACTGAAGCTTTCTTT. Protein product: CASSPGGRLNTEAFF.